This TCR beta chain was retrieved from a study of spatial heterogeneity in lung cancer. The overall study: Sequencing covered available follow-up PBMC samples collected a median of approximately 26 months after resection. A unique TCR and UMI combination showed up more than ten times in raw reads, on average. Study observations and caveats: Ubiquitous expanded tumor TCRs were observed in blood more at resection than follow-up.

This sample's time point: blood at routine non-recurrence follow-up after resection. From tumor, nontumor lung or frozen PBMC, whole RNA was taken unsorted for sequencing. Many counts were recorded for this clonotype. Its antigen remains unknown. Trimming removed 6 bases at V and 11 bases at J, with 29 bases between. Germline V gene data show CDR1 as SGHDT and CDR2 as YYEEEE. The CDR3 has 16 amino acids. Each molecule of TCR cDNA was tagged with one unique molecular identifier. From the 5' RACE reads, TCRdb called clonotypes with MiXCR, one entry per CDR3 protein. This sample has about 26,000 distinct CDR3 sequences, with less than 6% found just once.

This sequence originates from a male donor with early-stage non-small cell lung cancer. V gene TRBV5-6 combines with J gene TRBJ1-1; possible D gene TRBD1, 6 bases. Source: PBMCs, taken at follow-up. CDR3 in amino acids: CASTLIAGTNTLNAFF. The CDR3 DNA is TGTGCCAGCACCCTGATTGCAGGGACAAATACACTGAATGCTTTCTTT.